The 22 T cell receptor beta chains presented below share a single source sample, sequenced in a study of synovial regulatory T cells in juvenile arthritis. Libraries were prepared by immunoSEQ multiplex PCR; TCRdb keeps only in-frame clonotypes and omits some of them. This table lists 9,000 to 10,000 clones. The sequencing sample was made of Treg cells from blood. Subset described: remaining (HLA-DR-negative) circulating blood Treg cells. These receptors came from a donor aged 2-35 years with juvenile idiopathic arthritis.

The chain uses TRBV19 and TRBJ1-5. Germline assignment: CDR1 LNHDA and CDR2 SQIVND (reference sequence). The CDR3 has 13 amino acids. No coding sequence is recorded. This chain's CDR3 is CASRGSVDQPQHF.

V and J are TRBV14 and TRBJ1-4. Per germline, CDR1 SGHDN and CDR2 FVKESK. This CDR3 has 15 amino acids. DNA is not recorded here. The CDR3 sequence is CASSQLGVPNEKLFF.

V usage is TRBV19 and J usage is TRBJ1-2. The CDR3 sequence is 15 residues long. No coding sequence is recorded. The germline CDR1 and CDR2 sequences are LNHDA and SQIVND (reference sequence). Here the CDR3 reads CASREATHGGYGYTF.

The CDR3 protein is CASSREGRAYEQYF. The chain carries TRBV19 and TRBJ2-7. Germline assignment: CDR1 LNHDA and CDR2 SQIVND (reference sequence). The CDR3 spans 14 residues. The nucleotide record is missing. The complete variable domain, with remaining parts taken from reference TRBV19 and TRBJ2-7, reads DGGITQSPKYLFRKEGQNVTLSCEQNLNHDAMYWYRQDPGQGLRLIYYSQIVNDFQKGDIAEGYSVSREKKESFPLTVTSAQKNPTAFYLCASSREGRAYEQYFGPGTRLTVT.

The CDR3 loop reads CASSEALQGANSPLHF. The J gene is TRBJ1-6, the V gene TRBV2; without DNA, the TCRdb call of TRBD1 cannot be checked. The CDR3 consists of 16 residues. Only the protein sequence is given. Germline assignment: CDR1 SNHLY and CDR2 FYNNEI.

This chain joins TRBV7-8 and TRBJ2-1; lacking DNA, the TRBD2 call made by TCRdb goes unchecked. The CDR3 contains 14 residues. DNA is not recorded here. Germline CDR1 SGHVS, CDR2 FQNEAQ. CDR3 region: CASSLGEGHNEQFF. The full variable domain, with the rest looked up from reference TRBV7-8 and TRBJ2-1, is GAGVSQSPRYKVAKRGQDVALRCDPISGHVSLFWYQQALGQGPEFLTYFQNEAQLDKSGLPSDRFFAERPEGSVSTLKIQRTQQEDSAVYLCASSLGEGHNEQFFGPGTRLTVL.

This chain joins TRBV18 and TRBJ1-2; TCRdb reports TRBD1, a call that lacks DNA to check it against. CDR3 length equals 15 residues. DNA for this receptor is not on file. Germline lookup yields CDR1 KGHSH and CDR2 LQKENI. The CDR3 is CASSPAPAGKYGYTF.

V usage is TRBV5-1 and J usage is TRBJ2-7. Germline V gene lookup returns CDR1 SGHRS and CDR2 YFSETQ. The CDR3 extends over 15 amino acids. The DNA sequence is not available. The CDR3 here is CASSHDRQRSYEQYF. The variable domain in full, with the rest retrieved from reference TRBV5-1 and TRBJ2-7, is KAGVTQTPRYLIKTRGQQVTLSCSPISGHRSVSWYQQTPGQGLQFLFEYFSETQRNKGNFPGRFSGRQFSNSRSEMNVSTLELGDSALYLCASSHDRQRSYEQYFGPGTRLTVT.

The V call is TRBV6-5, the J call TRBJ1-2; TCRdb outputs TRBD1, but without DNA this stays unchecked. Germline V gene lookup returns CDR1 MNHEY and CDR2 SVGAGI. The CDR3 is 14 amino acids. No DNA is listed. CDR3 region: CASSYSRTAYGYTF.

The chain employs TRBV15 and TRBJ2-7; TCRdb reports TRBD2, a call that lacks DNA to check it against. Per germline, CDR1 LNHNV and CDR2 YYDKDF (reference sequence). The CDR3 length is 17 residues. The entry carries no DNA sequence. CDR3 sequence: CATSRDAGGLSSYEQYF.

The CDR3 loop reads CASSSDNYGYTF. The rearrangement links TRBV7-2 to TRBJ1-2. Germline-derived CDR1 and CDR2 are SGHTA and FQGNSA. The CDR3 covers 12 residues. No DNA is given.

The CDR3 is CASSLSPSNEKLFF. The V gene is TRBV28, the J gene TRBJ1-4. Per the germline V gene, CDR1 is MDHEN and CDR2 is SYDVKM. The CDR3 consists of 14 residues. DNA is not recorded here. Supplemented by reference TRBV28 and TRBJ1-4, the full variable domain reads DVKVTQSSRYLVKRTGEKVFLECVQDMDHENMFWYRQDPGLGLRLIYFSYDVKMKEKGDIPEGYSVSREKKERFSLILESASTNQTSMYLCASSLSPSNEKLFFGSGTQLSVL.

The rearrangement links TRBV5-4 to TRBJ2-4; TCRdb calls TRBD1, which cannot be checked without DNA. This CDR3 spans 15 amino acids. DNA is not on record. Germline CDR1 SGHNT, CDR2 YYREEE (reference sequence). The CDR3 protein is CASSLLQGPKNIQYF.

This chain's CDR3 is CASSLGPWDEQYF. The V call is TRBV7-6, the J call TRBJ2-7. There are 13 residues in the CDR3. No DNA sequence was recorded. The germline V gene has CDR1 SGHVS and CDR2 FNYEAQ.

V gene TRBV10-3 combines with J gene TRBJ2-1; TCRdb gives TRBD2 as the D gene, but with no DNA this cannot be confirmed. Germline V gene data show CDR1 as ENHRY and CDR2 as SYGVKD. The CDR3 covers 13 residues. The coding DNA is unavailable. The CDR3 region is CAIKVERGNEQFF.

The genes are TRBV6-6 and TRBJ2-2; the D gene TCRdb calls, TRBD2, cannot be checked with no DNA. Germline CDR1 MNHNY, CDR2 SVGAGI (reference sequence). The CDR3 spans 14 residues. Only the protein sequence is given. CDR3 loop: CASSRTATTGELFF.

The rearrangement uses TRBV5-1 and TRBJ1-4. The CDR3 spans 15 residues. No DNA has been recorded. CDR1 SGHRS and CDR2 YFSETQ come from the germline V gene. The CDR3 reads CASSLAAGRGEKLFF. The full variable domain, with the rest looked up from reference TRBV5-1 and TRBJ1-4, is KAGVTQTPRYLIKTRGQQVTLSCSPISGHRSVSWYQQTPGQGLQFLFEYFSETQRNKGNFPGRFSGRQFSNSRSEMNVSTLELGDSALYLCASSLAAGRGEKLFFGSGTQLSVL.

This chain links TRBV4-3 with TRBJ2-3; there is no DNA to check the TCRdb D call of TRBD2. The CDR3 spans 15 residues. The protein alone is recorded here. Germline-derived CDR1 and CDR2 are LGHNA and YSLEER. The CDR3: CASSQGLGATDTQYF.

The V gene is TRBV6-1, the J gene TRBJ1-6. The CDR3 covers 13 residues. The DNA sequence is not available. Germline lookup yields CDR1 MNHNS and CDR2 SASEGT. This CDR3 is CASERGGNSPLHF.

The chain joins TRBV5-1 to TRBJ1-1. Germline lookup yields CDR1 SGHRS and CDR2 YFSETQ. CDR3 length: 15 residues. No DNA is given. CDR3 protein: CASSEGIKTNTEAFF.

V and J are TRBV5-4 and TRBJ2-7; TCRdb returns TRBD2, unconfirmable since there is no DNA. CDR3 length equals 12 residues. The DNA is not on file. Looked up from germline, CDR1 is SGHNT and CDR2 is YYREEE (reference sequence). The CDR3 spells CASSLNSYEQYF.

This CDR3 reads CASTWGSGNYGYTF. The chain joins TRBV7-9 to TRBJ1-2; checking the TCRdb D call of TRBD1 is not possible without DNA. CDR3 size: 14 residues. There is no recorded DNA. CDR1 and CDR2 from the germline V gene are SEHNR and FQNEAQ (reference sequence).